This T cell receptor beta chain comes out of a study of graft-versus-host responses after intestinal transplantation. For the study at large: Multivisceral, liver-intestinal, or isolated intestinal transplants were received by the recipients. Anti-thymocyte globulin induction was given to all recipients, followed by tacrolimus and steroids for two to four years.

Study-wide points: Individuals who had graft-donor T cell macrochimerism had allografts that showed high graft-versus-host to host-versus-graft clonal ratios.

The method was immunoSEQ multiplex PCR; TCRdb's version includes in-frame clones alone and lacks a portion of them. This sample has fewer than 30,000 clones, with about 93% found just once. V dropped 0 bases and J dropped 3 bases, with 8 bases sitting between them. The CDR3 is 14 amino acids. The germline CDR1 and CDR2 sequences are SGHRS and YFSETQ. Details on this clone: Its antigen is as yet unknown.

The clonotype originates from a human patient who received an intestinal transplant, so some T cells may come from the graft donor. Sequencing was performed on PBMCs, taken around 30 days after intestinal transplant. This sequence joins TRBV5-1 and TRBJ2-3, with unresolved D. Written as DNA, the CDR3 is TGCGCCAGCAGCTTGGGGGGTGCGACAGATACGCAGTATTTT. Protein sequence: CASSLGGATDTQYF.